These 21 T cell receptor beta chains came from one sample sequenced in a study of shared clonotypes between healthy human individuals. TCRdb's copy holds only in-frame clones and misses some; the assay was immunoSEQ multiplex PCR. This sample yields a few million clones, of which approximately 94% are seen a single time; about 0.13% belongs to the top ten. The specimen was naive CD4+ T cells sorted from blood. Subset in this sample: CD45RA+ positively selected. The receptor set was obtained from a man between 18 and 35 years old in good health.

Turning to this clone: Distinct nucleotide sequences in the sample also encode this CDR3. V and J are TRBV9 and TRBJ2-6; no clear D. Germline CDR1 is SGDLS and CDR2 is YYNGEE. The CDR3 is 15 residues long. Trimming shortened V by 0 bases and J by 1 base, and 5 bases separated the two germline ends. The CDR3, as DNA: TGTGCCAGCAGCGTAGGGGGTTCTGGGGCCAACGTCCTGACTTTC. It is translated as CASSVGGSGANVLTF.

CDR3 residues: CASSLRQLAGEQYF. The CDR3 DNA is TGTGCCAGCAGTTTAAGACAGCTAGCTGGCGAGCAGTACTTC. The chain has TRBV27 and TRBJ2-7; TRBD1 or TRBD2 may be the D gene (5 bases each). CDR3 size: 14 residues. Trimming shortened V by 2 bases and J by 6 bases, and 14 bases separated the two germline ends. In germline, CDR1 is MNHEY, CDR2 SMNVEV (reference sequence).

The V gene is TRBV2, the J gene TRBJ1-2; 7 bases line up with TRBD1. Per germline, CDR1 SNHLY and CDR2 FYNNEI. The V segment lost 6 bases and the J segment 4 bases; nucleotides outside the gene matches: 5. The CDR3 has 13 amino acids. CDR3: CASSLDRVYGYTF. CDR3 DNA sequence: TGTGCCAGCAGCCTCGACAGGGTCTATGGCTACACCTTC.

The chain combines TRBV6-1 with TRBJ1-1; D is unclear. Germline V gene lookup returns CDR1 MNHNS and CDR2 SASEGT. The CDR3 contains 14 residues. V was shortened by 10 bases and J by 1 base, with 16 bases between the two germline ends. CDR3 nucleotides: TGTGCCACCCGACTAGAAGGGAGGAACACTGAAGCTTTCTTT. Its translation is CATRLEGRNTEAFF.

This clone has only a few counts. The gene calls are TRBV6-5 and TRBJ2-7; TRBD2 aligns across 9 bases. The CDR3 spans 13 residues. Germline V gene data show CDR1 as MNHEY and CDR2 as SVGAGI. V lost 5 bases to trimming and J lost 6 bases; unmatched junction nucleotides: 5. CDR3 in DNA: TGTGCCAGCAGTAGGCGGGAGGGCTTCGAGCAGTACTTC. This sequence encodes CASSRREGFEQYF.

The chain links TRBV6-6 to TRBJ1-2, with 9 nucleotides matching TRBD1. The CDR3 loop spans 14 amino acids. V gave up 5 bases and J gave up 6 bases; unmatched junction bases: 7. Germline V gene data show CDR1 as MNHNY and CDR2 as SVGAGI (reference sequence). CDR3 sequence (DNA): TGTGCCAGCAGTGATCTAACAGGGGGCCATGGCTACACCTTC. It yields the protein CASSDLTGGHGYTF.

This chain links TRBV29-1 with TRBJ2-5, with D perhaps being TRBD1 or TRBD2 (5 bases each). The CDR3 loop spans 14 amino acids. CDR1 is SQVTM, CDR2 ANQGSEA, per germline. Trimming removed 2 bases from V and 11 bases from J, with 21 bases in between. CDR3 nucleotides: TGCAGCGTTGAAAAAGGGGCGAACGTGGGGGAGCAGTACTTC. Its translation is CSVEKGANVGEQYF.

J is TRBJ1-6 and V is TRBV4-1; 7 bases are shared with TRBD1. The junction had 4 bases not matched to a gene; V was cut back by 0 bases and J by 8 bases. Per the germline V gene, CDR1 is MGHRA and CDR2 is YSYEKL. This CDR3 region has 15 residues. CDR3 sequence reads: CASSQDAGGYSPLHF. In DNA, the CDR3 is TGCGCCAGCAGCCAAGATGCAGGGGGATATTCACCCCTCCACTTT.

The V and J genes are TRBV11-2 and TRBJ1-1; 7 bases line up with TRBD1. The J segment lost 7 bases and the V segment lost 0 bases, leaving 8 bases of the junction unmatched. CDR1 SGHAT and CDR2 FQNNGV come from the germline V gene. This CDR3 comprises 15 residues. As DNA, the CDR3 is TGTGCCAGCAGCTTAGATCATGGCGGGACAGTTGAAGCTTTCTTT. Its translation: CASSLDHGGTVEAFF. Together with reference TRBV11-2 and TRBJ1-1, the CDR3 gives the full variable domain: EAGVAQSPRYKIIEKRQSVAFWCNPISGHATLYWYQQILGQGPKLLIQFQNNGVVDDSQLPKDRFSAERLKGVDSTLKIQPAKLEDSAVYLCASSLDHGGTVEAFFGQGTRLTVV.

J is TRBJ1-1 and V is TRBV7-2; D is ambiguous. V lost 2 bases, J lost 1 base, and 5 bases lay in between. CDR3 length: 13 residues. The germline V gene encodes CDR1 SGHTA and CDR2 FQGNSA. In DNA, the CDR3 is TGTGCCAGCAGCTTAATCAAGAACACTGAAGCTTTCTTT. Translating gives CASSLIKNTEAFF. The entire variable domain, with the rest obtained from reference TRBV7-2 and TRBJ1-1, is as follows: GAGVSQSPSNKVTEKGKDVELRCDPISGHTALYWYRQSLGQGLEFLIYFQGNSAPDKSGLPSDRFSAERTGGSVSTLTIQRTQQEDSAVYLCASSLIKNTEAFFGQGTRLTVV.

J is TRBJ2-1 and V is TRBV18, with 9 bases fitting TRBD2. The CDR3 has 15 amino acids. Germline assignment: CDR1 KGHSH and CDR2 LQKENI. Trimming at V came to 5 bases and at J to 4 bases, leaving 6 bases not matched to a gene. The CDR3 loop reads CASSSQRGVYNEQFF. CDR3 DNA sequence: TGTGCCAGCTCATCGCAGCGGGGGGTATACAATGAGCAGTTCTTC. The full variable domain, completed using reference TRBV18 and TRBJ2-1, is NAGVMQNPRHLVRRRGQEARLRCSPMKGHSHVYWYRQLPEEGLKFMVYLQKENIIDESGMPKERFSAEFPKEGPSILRIQQVVRGDSAAYFCASSSQRGVYNEQFFGPGTRLTVL.

DNA for the CDR3: TGTGCCAGCAGCCGGGGCGGCAAGAACACCGGGGAGCTGTTTTTT. The encoded protein is CASSRGGKNTGELFF. The chain joins TRBV6-5 to TRBJ2-2, with D perhaps TRBD1 or TRBD2 (5 bases each). This CDR3 is 15 amino acids long. The V gene's germline CDR1 is MNHEY and CDR2 SVGAGI. Trimming pared 6 bases from V and 1 base from J, leaving 12 bases between.

The CDR3 coding sequence is TGTGCCAGCAGCCGACAGAGCTACGAGCAGTACTTC. Protein: CASSRQSYEQYF. V gene TRBV7-2 combines with J gene TRBJ2-7, with TRBD1 as a possible D gene (5 bases). This CDR3 has 12 amino acids. V dropped 5 bases and J dropped 3 bases, with 8 bases sitting between them. Germline V gene lookup returns CDR1 SGHTA and CDR2 FQGNSA.

The J gene is TRBJ1-3, the V gene TRBV6-5, with 8 bases lining up with TRBD1. The J segment lost 0 bases and the V segment lost 6 bases, leaving 4 bases of the junction unmatched. This CDR3 spans 15 amino acids. Germline values: CDR1 MNHEY, CDR2 SVGAGI. DNA for the CDR3: TGTGCCAGCAGGACAGGGGCGGGCTCTGGAAACACCATATATTTT. Amino acids: CASRTGAGSGNTIYF.

The V call is TRBV11-2, the J call TRBJ2-2, with a tentative D call TRBD2 (6 bases). The CDR3 is made up of 18 amino acids. The V end was cut by 2 bases, the J end by 2 bases, with 18 bases between. In germline, CDR1 is SGHAT, CDR2 FQNNGV. The CDR3 here is CASSLFFTGLGNTGELFF. The DNA of the CDR3 is TGTGCCAGCAGCTTATTCTTCACGGGACTTGGTAACACCGGGGAGCTGTTTTTT. Drawing the rest from reference TRBV11-2 and TRBJ2-2, the complete variable domain is EAGVAQSPRYKIIEKRQSVAFWCNPISGHATLYWYQQILGQGPKLLIQFQNNGVVDDSQLPKDRFSAERLKGVDSTLKIQPAKLEDSAVYLCASSLFFTGLGNTGELFFGEGSRLTVL.

This chain uses TRBV6-5 with TRBJ1-3; D call uncertain. The germline V gene has CDR1 MNHEY and CDR2 SVGAGI. The CDR3 extends over 15 amino acids. Trimming took 5 bases from V and 0 from J, leaving 11 bases between them. This chain's CDR3 is CASSPIYSSGNTIYF. In DNA form, the CDR3 reads TGTGCCAGCAGTCCAATTTACAGCTCTGGAAACACCATATATTTT.

The chain combines TRBV6-4 with TRBJ1-4; a weak D match, TRBD1 (6 bases). From germline, CDR1 is MRHNA and CDR2 SNTAGT. This CDR3 contains 15 residues. V gave up 6 bases and J gave up 8 bases, with 19 bases separating them. CDR3 protein: CASSDLSRGDEKLFF. The CDR3 DNA reads as TGTGCCAGCAGCGACCTGAGCAGGGGAGACGAAAAACTGTTTTTT.

This clone was observed once. The chain employs TRBV6-5 and TRBJ2-7, with 8 bases identical to TRBD2. V lost 4 bases to trimming and J lost 0 bases; unmatched junction nucleotides: 5. The CDR3 has 15 amino acids. CDR1 and CDR2 (germline): MNHEY, SVGAGI. The CDR3 sequence is CASSWQREPSYEQYF. The CDR3, as DNA: TGTGCCAGCAGTTGGCAGCGGGAGCCCTCCTACGAGCAGTACTTC.

This clone was seen a handful of times. The chain has TRBV7-9 and TRBJ1-1; 8 nucleotides agree with TRBD1. The CDR3 has 15 residues. Germline loops: CDR1 SEHNR, CDR2 FQNEAQ (reference sequence). J lost 1 base, V lost 6 bases, and 7 bases had no gene match. CDR3 nucleotides: TGTGCCAGCAGTCTGTCTACAGGGGGGAACACTGAAGCTTTCTTT. This encodes CASSLSTGGNTEAFF.

V usage is TRBV27 and J usage is TRBJ2-7, with D tentatively TRBD2 (6 bases). Trimming shortened V by 5 bases and J by 6 bases, and 17 bases separated the two germline ends. The CDR3 has 14 amino acids. Germline lookup yields CDR1 MNHEY and CDR2 SMNVEV (reference sequence). CDR3 loop: CASSKLASVGEQYF. The CDR3 DNA reads TGTGCCAGCAGTAAACTAGCTTCTGTAGGCGAGCAGTACTTC.

This chain uses TRBV5-1 with TRBJ1-1; possible D gene TRBD1, 6 bases. Deletions cut 0 bases from V and 8 bases from J, with 14 bases between. CDR1 and CDR2 from the germline V gene are SGHRS and YFSETQ. The CDR3 length is 14 residues. The CDR3 DNA follows: TGCGCCAGCAGCTTGGCCACGGACAGCCTGGAAGCTTTCTTT. Its translation is CASSLATDSLEAFF.